These 23 T cell receptor beta chains were all obtained from the same sample, sequenced in a study of breast tumors, draining lymph nodes, adjacent tissues. MiXCR, applied by TCRdb to the multiplex PCR reads, yields one record per CDR3 protein. The sample lists about 22,000 distinct CDR3 sequences; roughly 55% were seen once. Material: breast tumor tissue. These TCRs come from a female donor with breast cancer. Some clones in this sample may be carry-over from other donors' samples.

For this clonotype: Since no conserved phenylalanine or tryptophan closes the CDR3, a read error is the likely cause. The limits of the CDR3 on the DNA are not certain, so only TCRdb's listed CDR3 is given. The chain is built from TRBV5-5 and TRBJ2-1; the tabulated D call, TRBD1, remains unverified against the DNA. 15 amino acids form the CDR3, both terminal residues included. Germline V gene lookup returns CDR1 SGHKS and CDR2 YYEKEE (reference sequence). The CDR3 sequence: CASSPGTPAFYTFGS.

This clonotype ranks as medium-sized. The rearrangement uses TRBV5-5 and TRBJ1-2; TRBD1 matches at 8 bases. The CDR3 extends over 14 amino acids. Germline loops: CDR1 SGHKS, CDR2 YYEKEE (reference sequence). V lost 0 bases, J lost 8 bases, and 6 bases stayed unmatched. This CDR3 is CASSLVQGVRGYTF. As DNA, the CDR3 is TGTGCCAGCAGCTTGGTACAGGGGGTACGAGGCTACACCTTC.

V is TRBV5-1 and J is TRBJ1-6; TRBD1 agrees at 10 bases. With V trimmed by 2 bases and J by 14 bases, 13 bases remained unmatched. The CDR3 runs 16 residues. The V gene's germline CDR1 is SGHRS and CDR2 YFSETQ. DNA for the CDR3: TGCGCCAGCAGCTTAGCCGGGACAGGGGCCCTCTCGGCCCTCCACTTT. Amino acids: CASSLAGTGALSALHF.

A note on this clonotype: The junction does not match germline at one end; this may be a read error. The V gene is TRBV9, the J gene TRBJ1-2, with 7 nucleotides matching TRBD1. CDR3 size: 15 residues. The germline gives CDR1 SGDLS, CDR2 YYNGEE. The CDR3 here is CASSAKVGQDYGSTF. CDR3 DNA: TGTGCCAGCAGCGCCAAAGTTGGACAGGACTATGGCTCCACCTTC.

This clonotype is large. The chain has TRBV5-8 and TRBJ2-7, with 10 bases fitting TRBD2. The CDR3 consists of 17 residues. V gave up 4 bases and J gave up 3 bases; unmatched junction bases: 13. From germline, CDR1 is SGHTS and CDR2 YDEGEE. The CDR3 coding sequence is TGTGCCAGCAGCCAGAGAAGCGGGAGGGCCCCAAGCTACGAGCAGTACTTC. Translating it yields CASSQRSGRAPSYEQYF.

This clonotype appeared a single time. The chain has TRBV4-2 and TRBJ2-2; TRBD1 might be the D (6 bases). The ends were cut back, 1 base at V and 0 bases at J, with 6 bases in the middle. The CDR3 extends over 15 amino acids. Germline V CDR1 and CDR2: LGHNA, YNFKEQ. The CDR3 DNA sequence: TGTGCCAGCAGCCAAGGGACAGCGAACACCGGGGAGCTGTTTTTT. Translated: CASSQGTANTGELFF.

J is TRBJ2-2 and V is TRBV19; D gene ambiguous. V lost 7 bases to trimming and J lost 5 bases, with 8 bases between them. The CDR3 consists of 12 residues. The germline gives CDR1 LNHDA, CDR2 SQIVND (reference sequence). CDR3 bases: TGTGCCAGTAAAGGGCGGACCGGGGAGCTGTTTTTT. Translated, it gives CASKGRTGELFF.

At least ten counts were recorded for this clonotype. The chain joins TRBV5-8 to TRBJ2-7; D gene uncertain. CDR1 SGHTS and CDR2 YDEGEE come from the germline V gene. Trimming removed 4 bases from V and 4 bases from J, with 15 bases in between. The CDR3 length is 14 residues. The CDR3 DNA follows: TGTGCCAGCAGCACGGACCCACCACCTTACGAGCAGTACTTC. Translating gives CASSTDPPPYEQYF.

This clonotype was seen repeatedly, ten times or more. V is TRBV28 and J is TRBJ2-1; TRBD1 is a possible D gene (5 bases). The CDR3 totals 17 residues. CDR1 is MDHEN, CDR2 SYDVKM, per germline. V was trimmed by 2 bases and J by 6 bases, leaving 20 bases between them. For the CDR3, the DNA is TGTGCCAGCAGTTTAACGACAGTGGGCCCTCCTGGCAATGAGCAGTTCTTC. It codes for CASSLTTVGPPGNEQFF.

This clonotype rates as medium-sized. The chain uses TRBV7-8 and TRBJ1-3, with 9 bases that match TRBD1. The length of the CDR3 is 18 residues. Germline V gene sequence: CDR1 SGHVS, CDR2 FQNEAQ. J was trimmed by 4 bases and V by 0 bases; bases with no gene match: 10. The CDR3 region is CASSLAFPQGAQGNTIYF. The CDR3 DNA reads as TGTGCCAGCAGCTTAGCGTTCCCACAGGGGGCTCAAGGAAACACCATATATTTT. Supplemented by reference TRBV7-8 and TRBJ1-3, the full variable domain reads GAGVSQSPRYKVAKRGQDVALRCDPISGHVSLFWYQQALGQGPEFLTYFQNEAQLDKSGLPSDRFFAERPEGSVSTLKIQRTQQEDSAVYLCASSLAFPQGAQGNTIYFGEGSWLTVV.

This clonotype was observed many times. A read error may explain this, as a much larger clone is one base away. The chain combines TRBV6-6 with TRBJ2-5; D gene uncertain. Per germline, CDR1 MNHNY and CDR2 SVGAGI (reference sequence). This CDR3 is 11 amino acids long. The CDR3 reads CASSHSNYQYF. CDR3 sequence (DNA): TGTGCCAGCAGTCACTCAAATTACCAGTACTTC.

The genes are TRBV11-2 and TRBJ1-6; possible D gene TRBD1, 5 bases. With 4 bases removed from V and 0 bases from J, the gap between germline ends came to 13 bases. The length of the CDR3 is 17 residues. Germline CDR1 is SGHAT and CDR2 is FQNNGV. CDR3 in amino acids: CASSSGTESSYNSPLHF. The DNA of the CDR3 is TGTGCCAGCAGCTCCGGGACGGAGAGCTCCTATAATTCACCCCTCCACTTT.

As concerns this clonotype: A junction end diverges from the germline sequence, so it may reflect a read error. The chain is built from TRBV2 and TRBJ2-7, with D perhaps TRBD1 (5 bases). The germline gives CDR1 SNHLY, CDR2 FYNNEI. The CDR3 loop spans 12 amino acids. Here the CDR3 reads CASSLQVLRAEF. The CDR3 DNA follows: TGTGCCAGCAGCTTACAGGTCCTCCGAGCAGAATTC.

On this clonotype itself: At one of its ends the junction is not consistent with the germline gene, which may arise from a read error. The J gene is TRBJ2-1, the V gene TRBV24-1; 11 bases are a match to TRBD2. The length of the CDR3 is 17 residues. The germline V gene has CDR1 KGHDR and CDR2 SFDVKD. The CDR3 DNA is TGTGCCACCAGTGACCCCCGGACTAGCGGGTTGTACAATGAGCAGTCCTTC. Protein: CATSDPRTSGLYNEQSF.

CDR3 bases: TGCGCCAGCAGCCTGAATGGACAGGGGGCTAGTAAAGCTTTCTTT. Residues: CASSLNGQGASKAFF. This chain uses TRBV4-3 with TRBJ1-1; 11 bases line up with TRBD1. The CDR3 has 15 residues. Unmatched junction bases numbered 10, after V lost 4 bases and J lost 9 bases. CDR1 is LGHNA, CDR2 YSLEER, per germline.

The rearrangement links TRBV29-1 to TRBJ1-2, with D perhaps matching TRBD1 (5 bases). The CDR3 has 12 residues. V was shortened by 2 bases and J by 2 bases, with 6 bases between the two germline ends. Germline CDR1 is SQVTM and CDR2 is ANQGSEA. DNA for the CDR3: TGCAGCGTTGAACCAGGGAACTATGGCTACACCTTC. Protein: CSVEPGNYGYTF. The full variable domain, with the rest looked up from reference TRBV29-1 and TRBJ1-2, is SAVISQKPSRDICQRGTSLTIQCQVDSQVTMMFWYRQQPGQSLTLIATANQGSEATYESGFVIDKFPISRPNLTFSTLTVSNMSPEDSSIYLCSVEPGNYGYTFGSGTRLTVV.

The chain carries TRBV9 and TRBJ2-2, with D possibly TRBD1 on 6 matching bases. There are 15 residues in the CDR3. Looked up from germline, CDR1 is SGDLS and CDR2 is YYNGEE. V lost 0 bases and J lost 4, with 10 bases in between. The CDR3 loop reads CASSVGGQLTGELFF. The CDR3 region has the DNA TGTGCCAGCAGCGTAGGTGGACAGCTCACCGGGGAGCTGTTTTTT.

J is TRBJ2-2 and V is TRBV11-2; TRBD2 matches at 8 bases. The trim removed 0 bases at V and 6 bases at J, leaving 9 bases unmatched. The CDR3 sequence is 17 residues long. Germline lookup yields CDR1 SGHAT and CDR2 FQNNGV. For the CDR3, the DNA is TGTGCCAGCAGCTTAGATCGCCCTACCGGGGGGGCCGGGGAGCTGTTTTTT. Its translation: CASSLDRPTGGAGELFF.

J is TRBJ1-6 and V is TRBV7-6, with D possibly TRBD1 on 5 matching bases. Germline CDR1 and CDR2: SGHVS and FNYEAQ. The CDR3 has 14 residues. The V end was cut by 3 bases, the J end by 10 bases, with 13 bases between. The CDR3, as DNA: TGTGCCAGCAGCTTTGGGGGGATAGGGTCACCCCTCCACTTT. Its protein product is CASSFGGIGSPLHF.

This chain links TRBV6-6 with TRBJ1-5, with D tentatively TRBD1 (6 bases). The V end was cut by 8 bases, the J end by 2 bases, with 13 bases between. From germline, CDR1 is MNHNY and CDR2 SVGAGI (reference sequence). This CDR3 has 14 residues. CDR3 sequence: CASLRTAGNQPQHF. DNA for the CDR3: TGTGCCAGCCTTCGGACAGCGGGCAATCAGCCCCAGCATTTT.

The chain joins TRBV29-1 to TRBJ2-3; TRBD2 aligns across 9 bases. V lost 7 bases, J lost 4 bases, and 9 bases stayed unmatched. Germline CDR1 SQVTM, CDR2 ANQGSEA. The CDR3 loop spans 14 amino acids. The CDR3 DNA follows: TGCAGCGCTACTAGCGCGGGGGGGGCAGATACGCAGTATTTT. This sequence encodes CSATSAGGADTQYF.

The chain employs TRBV20-1 and TRBJ2-7, with TRBD2 matching 7 bases. CDR3 length: 15 residues. The germline CDR1 and CDR2 sequences are DFQATT and SNEGSKA (reference sequence). Germline trimming cut 0 bases from V and 5 bases from J; bases unmatched to any gene: 10. The CDR3 spells CSARDRGGSSDEQYF. The CDR3 nucleotides are TGCAGTGCTAGAGATCGGGGCGGGAGCAGCGACGAGCAGTACTTC.

The chain combines TRBV7-2 with TRBJ1-2; D is unresolved. The germline CDR1 and CDR2 sequences are SGHTA and FQGNSA. This CDR3 spans 13 amino acids. V dropped 1 base and J dropped 8 bases, with 11 bases sitting between them. The DNA of the CDR3 is TGTGCCAGCAGCTTAGGGTCAAGACGGGGCTACACCTTC. This translates into CASSLGSRRGYTF.